These 8 T cell receptor beta chains were sequenced from one sample in a study of cytomegalovirus exposure and HLA in healthy donors. PCR involved 60 Vbeta and 13 Jbeta primers. Profiling relied on immunoSEQ multiplex PCR, and the TCRdb table lists in-frame clones only, not all of them. The data hold about 160,000 clones, with roughly 89% observed a single time. Sequenced: PBMCs. These TCRs come from a young woman in good health and CMV-seronegative.

CDR3 nucleotides: TGTGCCAGCAGCCAAGGTGACGGCAGGGAAAGGGAAAAACTGTTTTTT. This sequence encodes CASSQGDGREREKLFF. The V gene is TRBV4-2, the J gene TRBJ1-4, with TRBD1 as a possible D gene (5 bases). Trimming left V 1 base short and J 8 bases short, with 17 bases between. Germline-derived CDR1 and CDR2 are LGHNA and YNFKEQ. The CDR3 is made up of 16 amino acids.

Only one count was recorded for this clone. Here the CDR3 reads CAWSRTPFPGSYYEQYF. CDR3 nucleotide sequence: TGTGCCTGGAGTCGGACTCCGTTTCCGGGTTCGTACTACGAGCAGTACTTC. This chain links TRBV30 with TRBJ2-7, with D tentatively TRBD2 (5 bases). Germline values: CDR1 GTSNPN, CDR2 SVGIG (reference sequence). The V end was cut by 2 bases, the J end by 3 bases, with 23 bases between. The CDR3 runs to 17 residues.

V gene TRBV5-1 combines with J gene TRBJ1-1, with 8 positions matching TRBD1. In germline, CDR1 is SGHRS, CDR2 YFSETQ. The V gene end was trimmed by 5 bases and the J gene end by 5 bases; junction bases not matched to a gene: 5. The CDR3 totals 13 residues. CDR3: CASSGQGKTEAFF. The CDR3 DNA is TGCGCCAGCAGTGGACAGGGTAAGACTGAAGCTTTCTTT. Drawing the rest from reference TRBV5-1 and TRBJ1-1, the complete variable domain is KAGVTQTPRYLIKTRGQQVTLSCSPISGHRSVSWYQQTPGQGLQFLFEYFSETQRNKGNFPGRFSGRQFSNSRSEMNVSTLELGDSALYLCASSGQGKTEAFFGQGTRLTVV.

The chain employs TRBV7-6 and TRBJ2-3; D is unclear. CDR3 length: 15 residues. From germline, CDR1 is SGHVS and CDR2 FNYEAQ. Trimming pared 1 base from V and 2 bases from J, leaving 10 bases between. The CDR3 sequence: CASSLGSRPTDTQYF. CDR3 bases: TGTGCCAGCAGCTTAGGTTCCAGGCCCACAGATACGCAGTATTTT.

On this clone: This CDR3 is also generated by other DNA sequences in the sample. The rearrangement uses TRBV18 and TRBJ1-1; 7 positions match TRBD1. From germline, CDR1 is KGHSH and CDR2 LQKENI. This CDR3 region has 18 residues. V shed 1 base, J shed 3 bases, and the junction held 14 bases outside the gene matches. The CDR3, as DNA: TGTGCCAGCTCACCACTGGGGCGGGTTGACAGGGCGGACACTGAAGCTTTCTTT. It encodes CASSPLGRVDRADTEAFF.

This chain joins TRBV6-6 and TRBJ1-4; D call uncertain. Germline CDR1 and CDR2: MNHNY and SVGAGI (reference sequence). The CDR3 spans 15 residues. V gave up 3 bases and J gave up 3 bases, with 11 bases separating them. CDR3 in DNA: TGTGCCAGCAGTTATCGAGAGTCGTCTAATGAAAAACTGTTTTTT. It codes for CASSYRESSNEKLFF.

The rearrangement uses TRBV7-6 and TRBJ2-7, with 11 bases fitting TRBD1. This CDR3 region has 16 residues. The junction had 8 bases not matched to a gene; V was cut back by 5 bases and J by 2 bases. Germline V gene data show CDR1 as SGHVS and CDR2 as FNYEAQ. CDR3 sequence reads: CASSERPGQGAYEQYF. The DNA of the CDR3 is TGTGCCAGCAGCGAGAGACCGGGACAGGGGGCCTACGAGCAGTACTTC.

The gene calls are TRBV5-1 and TRBJ1-5; D is possibly TRBD1 (5 bases). There are 16 residues in the CDR3. Germline V gene data show CDR1 as SGHRS and CDR2 as YFSETQ. V lost 0 bases and J 7 bases, leaving 17 bases between the germline ends. The CDR3 DNA follows: TGCGCCAGCAGCTTGGGGACCGGGCCAGGGAGGCAGCCCCAGCATTTT. Translation: CASSLGTGPGRQPQHF. The complete variable domain, with remaining parts taken from reference TRBV5-1 and TRBJ1-5, reads KAGVTQTPRYLIKTRGQQVTLSCSPISGHRSVSWYQQTPGQGLQFLFEYFSETQRNKGNFPGRFSGRQFSNSRSEMNVSTLELGDSALYLCASSLGTGPGRQPQHFGDGTRLSIL.